This passage covers 6 T cell receptor beta chains from one sample sequenced in a study of spatial heterogeneity in lung cancer (dated by TCRdb to between 2019 and 2020). The library was produced with 5' RACE. The sequencer was a NextSeq 500. TCRdb reworked the public reads: Q25 trimming with fastp, MiXCR clone assembly, productive beta chains retained. Rows are combined by CDR3 protein, so each entry shows the most common genes and DNA. In all, the sample holds around 48,000 distinct CDR3 sequences, and about 5.8% of those were seen once. Approximately 12% of the sample comes from the top ten. Taken with the paper, the label for time point translates to: sample taken at primary tumor resection. Without any cell sorting, TCR sequencing was performed on whole RNA extracted either from tumor and nontumor lung tissue or from cryopreserved PBMC samples. The sequenced sample was PBMCs, obtained at surgery. Receptor source: a male donor with early-stage non-small cell lung cancer.

This clonotype was observed at least ten times. The genes are TRBV14 and TRBJ2-3, with a possible D match to TRBD2 (5 bases). V was trimmed by 1 base and J by 8 bases, leaving 10 bases between them. This CDR3 spans 13 amino acids. Germline CDR1 and CDR2: SGHDN and FVKESK. The CDR3 is CASSQGTRGTQYF. In DNA, the CDR3 is TGTGCCAGCAGCCAAGGAACACGGGGTACGCAGTATTTT.

This clonotype was detected ten times or more. This chain connects TRBV19 to TRBJ2-1; the D gene is possibly TRBD2 (5 bases). Germline lookup yields CDR1 LNHDA and CDR2 SQIVND (reference sequence). Deletions cut 4 bases from V and 11 bases from J, with 18 bases between. The CDR3 totals 14 residues. The CDR3 reads CASSREGHPSQQFF. In nucleotides, the CDR3 is TGTGCCAGTAGTAGAGAGGGCCATCCTAGCCAGCAGTTCTTC.

This clonotype was seen repeatedly, ten times or more. The rearrangement uses TRBV29-1 and TRBJ2-5, with 11 bases fitting TRBD2. Germline V CDR1 and CDR2: SQVTM, ANQGSEA. V lost 3 bases to trimming and J lost 5 bases; unmatched junction nucleotides: 8. The CDR3 length is 15 residues. As DNA, the CDR3 is TGCAGCGTTGATTCGACTAGCGGGGTTGGGGAGACCCAGTACTTC. It codes for CSVDSTSGVGETQYF. The whole variable domain, filled in from reference TRBV29-1 and TRBJ2-5, reads SAVISQKPSRDICQRGTSLTIQCQVDSQVTMMFWYRQQPGQSLTLIATANQGSEATYESGFVIDKFPISRPNLTFSTLTVSNMSPEDSSIYLCSVDSTSGVGETQYFGPGTRLLVL.

This clonotype was counted many times. The J gene is TRBJ2-7, the V gene TRBV6-2 or TRBV6-3; 14 bases are shared with TRBD2. Germline CDR1 reads MNHEY; CDR2 reads SVGEGT. The CDR3 is 16 residues long. V gave up 7 bases and J gave up 6 bases; unmatched junction bases: 11. The chain's CDR3 is CASNDPSGTSGSEQYF. The CDR3 region has the DNA TGTGCCAGCAACGACCCATCCGGGACTAGCGGGAGCGAGCAGTACTTC.

This clonotype was counted ten times or more. This rearrangement joins TRBV4-1 to TRBJ2-1; a possible D gene is TRBD2 (6 bases). The V and J ends lost 1 base and 2 bases respectively, with 15 bases between them. The germline gives CDR1 MGHRA, CDR2 YSYEKL. This CDR3 has 17 residues. The CDR3 protein is CASSQGNSRRAYNEQFF. CDR3 DNA sequence: TGCGCCAGCAGCCAAGGCAATAGCAGGAGGGCCTACAATGAGCAGTTCTTC.

This clonotype was found many times. The rearrangement uses TRBV4-3 and TRBJ1-1, with no clear D. The V end lost 4 bases, the J end lost 1 base, and 10 bases lay between the germline ends. The length of the CDR3 is 14 residues. Per the germline V gene, CDR1 is LGHNA and CDR2 is YSLEER. CDR3 DNA: TGCGCCAGCAGCCTCTACCAGCGGAACACTGAAGCTTTCTTT. Its translation: CASSLYQRNTEAFF.